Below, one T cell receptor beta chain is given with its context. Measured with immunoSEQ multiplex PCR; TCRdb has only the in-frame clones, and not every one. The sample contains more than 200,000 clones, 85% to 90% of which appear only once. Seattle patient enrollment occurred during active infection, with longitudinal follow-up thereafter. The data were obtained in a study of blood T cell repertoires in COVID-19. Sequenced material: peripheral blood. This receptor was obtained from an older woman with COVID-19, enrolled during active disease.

The CDR3 spells CASSQERDRGIHEQYF. CDR3 in DNA: TGTGCCAGCAGCCAAGAGAGGGACAGGGGCATCCACGAGCAGTACTTC. V gene TRBV14 combines with J gene TRBJ2-7; 10 bases agree with TRBD1. Germline values: CDR1 SGHDN, CDR2 FVKESK. V lost 0 bases and J lost 5; bases outside the gene matches: 7. CDR3 size: 16 residues.